This TCR beta chain was sequenced during a study of cytomegalovirus exposure and HLA in healthy donors. The donors gave bone marrow, and they were healthy. Germline CDR1 is LGHNA and CDR2 is YNFKEQ. The CDR3 length is 15 residues. Trimming removed 1 base from V and 4 bases from J, with 13 bases in between. PCR primers comprised 60 Vbeta and 13 Jbeta primers. Per the authors' pipeline: An analysis performed later counted 73 million or so unique TCR beta chains (roughly 11 million of them shared). Produced via immunoSEQ multiplex PCR; TCRdb's table is partial and in-frame only. That table furnishes V, J and clone size, whereas the DNA furnished D and trimming. The sample comprises around 100,000 clones, 60% to 70% of which are singletons, and 3% to 4% rests with the top ten.

Sequenced material: PBMCs. The receptor's source is a woman aged 45-59 years in good health and CMV-seronegative. The genes are TRBV4-2 and TRBJ1-2, with unresolved D. The CDR3 reads CASSQGLGATYGYTF. As DNA, the CDR3 is TGTGCCAGCAGCCAAGGATTAGGAGCTACCTATGGCTACACCTTC.